These 13 T cell receptor beta chains were all obtained from the same sample, sequenced in a study of blood T cell repertoires in COVID-19. Data came from immunoSEQ multiplex PCR; TCRdb stores just in-frame clones and leaves some out. The sample contains more than 85,000 clones, more than 65% of which appear only once. The sample taken for sequencing was peripheral blood. These receptors were obtained from a man at least 80 years old with active or convalescent COVID-19.

The chain uses TRBV3-1 (or the pseudogene TRBV3-2) and TRBJ1-1; maybe TRBD1 (6 bases). CDR1 and CDR2 (germline): LGHDT, YNNKEL (reference sequence). The CDR3 consists of 14 residues. The ends were cut back, 4 bases at V and 4 bases at J, with 13 bases in the middle. The DNA of the CDR3 is TGTGCCAGCAGCCGTGTTGGGGGCCCCACTGAAGCTTTCTTT. Translated, it gives CASSRVGGPTEAFF.

The chain combines TRBV7-9 with TRBJ1-1; possible D gene TRBD1, 5 bases. V was cut by 0 bases and J by 4 bases, with 15 bases left in between. The V gene's germline CDR1 is SEHNR and CDR2 FQNEAQ (reference sequence). The CDR3 extends over 16 amino acids. The CDR3 protein is CASSLASGGLSTEAFF. DNA of the CDR3: TGTGCCAGCAGCTTAGCGTCGGGGGGACTCAGCACTGAAGCTTTCTTT.

The gene calls are TRBV25-1 and TRBJ2-2, with D perhaps TRBD2 (6 bases). V was shortened by 4 bases and J by 4 bases, with 10 bases between the two germline ends. Germline V gives CDR1 MGHDK, CDR2 SYGVNS. This CDR3 has 14 amino acids. The CDR3 DNA is TGTGCCAGCAGTGGGCGGGAAGGCACCGGGGAGCTGTTTTTT. Its protein product is CASSGREGTGELFF.

The chain combines TRBV19 with TRBJ2-5, with TRBD2 matching over 8 bases. The germline gives CDR1 LNHDA, CDR2 SQIVND (reference sequence). The CDR3 has 14 amino acids. V was clipped by 7 bases and J by 0 bases; unmatched bases: 4. The CDR3 bases are TGTGCCAGTACCGGGGGGGGAGACCAAGAGACCCAGTACTTC. As protein: CASTGGGDQETQYF.

This clone was picked up a small number of times. The chain carries TRBV5-1 and TRBJ1-1; tentative D call: TRBD1 (6 bases). This CDR3 spans 14 amino acids. Trimming pared 0 bases from V and 1 base from J, leaving 7 bases between. CDR1 is SGHRS and CDR2 is YFSETQ in the germline V gene. In DNA, the CDR3 is TGCGCCAGCAGCTTGGTACAGGGGAACACTGAAGCTTTCTTT. It specifies CASSLVQGNTEAFF.

The rearrangement joins TRBV5-1 to TRBJ1-1, with D hard to call. Deletions cut 5 bases from V and 7 bases from J, with 9 bases between. Germline V gene lookup returns CDR1 SGHRS and CDR2 YFSETQ. The CDR3 loop spans 11 amino acids. CDR3 residues: CASRHEIEAFF. DNA for the CDR3: TGCGCCAGCAGACATGAAATTGAAGCTTTCTTT.

This clone was seen a single time. The chain is built from TRBV11-2 and TRBJ2-7; TRBD1 matches at 7 bases. In germline, CDR1 is SGHAT, CDR2 FQNNGV. The CDR3 totals 15 residues. The ends lost 2 bases at V and 4 bases at J; junction bases unmatched: 8. CDR3 loop: CASSLRPGTEYEQYF. The CDR3 DNA follows: TGTGCCAGCAGCTTACGTCCCGGGACAGAGTACGAGCAGTACTTC.

The chain combines TRBV28 with TRBJ2-2; 7 bases agree with TRBD1. J lost 0 bases, V lost 6 bases, and 4 bases had no gene match. Germline loops: CDR1 MDHEN, CDR2 SYDVKM. The CDR3 loop spans 15 amino acids. CDR3: CASRRDRSNTGELFF. CDR3 nucleotide sequence: TGTGCCAGCAGGAGGGACAGATCGAACACCGGGGAGCTGTTTTTT.

The rearrangement links TRBV18 to TRBJ1-6; D not certain. Trimming removed 2 bases from V and 4 bases from J, with 9 bases in between. Per germline, CDR1 KGHSH and CDR2 LQKENI. The CDR3 totals 15 residues. CDR3 DNA sequence: TGTGCCAGCTCACCAGGGCACCCTTATAATTCACCCCTCCACTTT. Protein product: CASSPGHPYNSPLHF.

CDR3 coding DNA: TGTGCCAGCACTGGACAGCCCAGCGGGGAGCTGTTTTTT. It is translated as CASTGQPSGELFF. The chain is built from TRBV5-6 and TRBJ2-2; D is perhaps TRBD1 (6 bases). Looked up from germline, CDR1 is SGHDT and CDR2 is YYEEEE. Trimming took off 6 bases at V and 7 bases at J, with 13 bases between the two ends. This CDR3 is 13 amino acids long.

This clone qualifies as medium-sized. The rearrangement uses TRBV2 and TRBJ2-2; 11 bases are a match to TRBD2. This CDR3 comprises 15 residues. Germline values: CDR1 SNHLY, CDR2 FYNNEI. After removal of 7 bases from V and 3 bases from J, the junction contained 4 bases not matched to a gene. The CDR3 loop reads CASTETSGDTGELFF. CDR3 bases: TGTGCCAGCACCGAGACTAGCGGGGACACCGGGGAGCTGTTTTTT.

The J gene is TRBJ2-2, the V gene TRBV27; D is perhaps TRBD2 (5 bases). V was clipped by 2 bases and J by 2 bases, with 18 bases between them. The CDR3 covers 18 residues. Germline V lookup: CDR1 MNHEY, CDR2 SMNVEV (reference sequence). CDR3 region: CASSLRGRGQLNTGELFF. The CDR3, as DNA: TGTGCCAGCAGTTTAAGAGGGCGCGGTCAGCTAAACACCGGGGAGCTGTTTTTT.

The V and J genes are TRBV4-2 and TRBJ1-5, with D possibly being TRBD1 (6 bases). Germline CDR1 LGHNA, CDR2 YNFKEQ. Trimming cost V 4 bases and J 6 bases, with 13 bases left between them. The CDR3 spans 14 residues. This CDR3 reads CASSPGQFAQPQHF. The CDR3 nucleotides read TGTGCCAGCAGCCCAGGACAGTTCGCTCAGCCCCAGCATTTT.